This entry lists 29 T cell receptor beta chains sequenced from one sample in a study of T-cell memory formation after mild COVID-19. TCRdb reanalysed the 5' RACE reads using MiXCR and keeps one entry per CDR3 protein. The sample includes hundreds of thousands of distinct CDR3 sequences, about 17% seen only once; the top ten take roughly a fifth. The specimen was PBMCs or a T cell subset sorted from them (not recorded which). Source of these receptors: a man aged 18 to 29 who had mild COVID-19 (a few samples of this study predate the infection). Cell type and time point are not known.

This rearrangement joins TRBV7-2 to TRBJ1-5; D gene ambiguous. The CDR3 loop spans 16 amino acids. V lost 5 bases to trimming and J lost 0 bases, with 14 bases between them. CDR1 is SGHTA, CDR2 FQGNSA, per germline. CDR3: CASSLVGRSSNQPQHF. The CDR3 DNA reads as TGTGCCAGCAGCCTAGTGGGCAGGAGTAGCAATCAGCCCCAGCATTTT. The whole variable domain, filled in from reference TRBV7-2 and TRBJ1-5, reads GAGVSQSPSNKVTEKGKDVELRCDPISGHTALYWYRQSLGQGLEFLIYFQGNSAPDKSGLPSDRFSAERTGGSVSTLTIQRTQQEDSAVYLCASSLVGRSSNQPQHFGDGTRLSIL.

This CDR3 is CASSQDQGSSYEQYF. The CDR3 DNA reads TGCGCCAGCAGCCAAGACCAGGGCTCGTCCTACGAGCAGTACTTC. The V call is TRBV4-3, the J call TRBJ2-7, with D maybe TRBD1 (5 bases). The germline CDR1 and CDR2 sequences are LGHNA and YSLEER. This CDR3 contains 15 residues. Trimming took off 0 bases at V and 1 base at J, with 10 bases between the two ends.

J is TRBJ2-1 and V is TRBV6-5; D gene ambiguous. Trimming shortened V by 3 bases and J by 10 bases, and 10 bases separated the two germline ends. The germline gives CDR1 MNHEY, CDR2 SVGAGI. The CDR3 has 12 residues. The CDR3 DNA sequence: TGTGCCAGCAGTTATCCCGGTAGAGAGCAGTTCTTC. Amino acid sequence: CASSYPGREQFF.

As to this clonotype: It may be a read error: a sequence one base away is much more abundant. The gene calls are TRBV5-1 and TRBJ1-1; a possible D gene is TRBD1 (5 bases). The germline V gene has CDR1 SGHRS and CDR2 YFSETQ. This CDR3 contains 14 residues. V dropped 1 base and J dropped 1 base, with 8 bases sitting between them. CDR3 DNA sequence: TGCGCCAGCAGCTTGTGGGACGGGAACACTGAAGCTTTCTTT. It translates to CASSLWDGNTEAFF.

This chain links TRBV5-1 with TRBJ2-5; D assignment may be TRBD1 or TRBD2 (5 bases each). V lost 3 bases to trimming and J lost 5 bases, with 17 bases between them. This CDR3 has 15 residues. CDR1 is SGHRS, CDR2 YFSETQ, per germline. The CDR3 DNA reads TGCGCCAGCAGCTCGCGGTCGGGGACGGAGGAGACCCAGTACTTC. Its protein is CASSSRSGTEETQYF.

In this sample, this clonotype turned up many times. The chain combines TRBV7-2 with TRBJ2-7; D might be TRBD2 (6 bases). V lost 0 bases and J lost 3, with 6 bases in between. The germline gives CDR1 SGHTA, CDR2 FQGNSA. This CDR3 contains 13 residues. CDR3 protein: CASSLAGGYEQYV. In DNA form, the CDR3 reads TGTGCCAGCAGCTTAGCGGGGGGCTACGAGCAGTACGTC.

The V gene is TRBV29-1, the J gene TRBJ1-2; tentatively, D is TRBD1 (6 bases). Per germline, CDR1 SQVTM and CDR2 ANQGSEA. Trimming removed 4 bases from V and 2 bases from J, with 8 bases in between. The CDR3 runs 12 residues. For the CDR3, the DNA is TGCAGCGTTGGGGGGCTCAACTATGGCTACACCTTC. Protein product: CSVGGLNYGYTF.

This clonotype was found a few times. The chain uses TRBV3-1 and TRBJ2-7; D possibly corresponds to TRBD1 (6 bases). CDR1 and CDR2 (germline): LGHDT, YNNKEL (reference sequence). The CDR3 spans 15 residues. V was pared by 4 bases and J by 5 bases, with 18 bases between. The CDR3 sequence is CASSPSTGTPHEQYF. CDR3 coding DNA: TGTGCCAGCAGCCCATCTACCGGGACACCCCACGAGCAGTACTTC.

This clonotype was observed many times. Sequence at one end of the junction differs from germline and may be a read error. V is TRBV7-6 and J is TRBJ1-1, with D hard to call. Germline CDR1 SGHVS, CDR2 FNYEAQ. The CDR3 length is 13 residues. The CDR3 spells CASSSDRGTEAFF. DNA of the CDR3: TGCGCCAGCTCGAGTGATCGGGGCACTGAAGCTTTCTTT.

The rearrangement links TRBV12-3 or TRBV12-4 to TRBJ2-5; tentative D call: TRBD2 (6 bases). V was trimmed by 4 bases and J by 2 bases, leaving 8 bases between them. The CDR3 consists of 13 residues. The DNA for the CDR3 is TGTGCCAGCAGTTGGGGAGGACAAGAGACCCAGTACTTC. Translated: CASSWGGQETQYF.

The gene calls are TRBV18 and TRBJ1-3; 7 bases match TRBD1. Germline V gene sequence: CDR1 KGHSH, CDR2 LQKENI. Trimming cost V 2 bases and J 9 bases; bases outside gene matches: 7. This CDR3 has 14 residues. CDR3 residues: CASSPGGQDGTIYF. The CDR3 nucleotides are TGTGCCAGCTCACCAGGTGGACAGGACGGCACCATATATTTT.

The chain carries TRBV20-1 and TRBJ1-1, with D perhaps matching TRBD1 (6 bases). The germline V and J ends were trimmed by 8 bases and 6 bases, with 16 bases remaining between them. CDR1 and CDR2 from the germline V gene are DFQATT and SNEGSKA (reference sequence). The CDR3 extends over 12 amino acids. The CDR3: CSPLQGIPEAFF. The CDR3 DNA is TGCAGTCCACTCCAGGGGATCCCTGAAGCTTTCTTT.

In this sample, this clonotype turned up many times. The chain couples TRBV28 to TRBJ1-5; D gene unclear. Trimming took off 3 bases at V and 6 bases at J, with 21 bases between the two ends. CDR3 length: 17 residues. Germline CDR1 MDHEN, CDR2 SYDVKM. This CDR3 reads CASSLKSFSVRGQPQHF. CDR3 nucleotides: TGTGCCAGCAGTTTGAAATCATTTTCGGTTCGTGGTCAGCCCCAGCATTTT.

This clonotype has more than one count but fewer than ten. V and J are TRBV4-1 and TRBJ1-1; no clear D. Per the germline V gene, CDR1 is MGHRA and CDR2 is YSYEKL. The ends were cut back, 4 bases at V and 4 bases at J, with 13 bases in the middle. The CDR3 runs 14 residues. The CDR3 loop is CASSLGPALTEAFF. In DNA form, the CDR3 reads TGCGCCAGCAGCCTCGGACCGGCGCTCACTGAAGCTTTCTTT.

This chain joins TRBV28 and TRBJ2-3, with TRBD1 identical over 12 bases. Germline V gene data show CDR1 as MDHEN and CDR2 as SYDVKM. CDR3 size: 16 residues. V was clipped by 4 bases and J by 1 base; unmatched bases: 3. DNA for the CDR3: TGTGCCAGCAGTTCGGGACAGGGGGCTGGCACAGATACGCAGTATTTT. It translates to CASSSGQGAGTDTQYF.

The chain is built from TRBV11-2 and TRBJ1-2, with D possibly matching TRBD1 (5 bases). The CDR3 consists of 13 residues. The germline V gene encodes CDR1 SGHAT and CDR2 FQNNGV. Trimming left V 5 bases short and J 9 bases short, with 16 bases between. The CDR3 nucleotides read TGTGCCAGCAGCCTGTGGACGGGGGAAAGCTACACCTTC. Translation: CASSLWTGESYTF.

CDR3 nucleotide sequence: TGTGCCAGCAGTGGGAGTCCCTACGAGCAGTACTTC. This codes for CASSGSPYEQYF. The chain links TRBV6-1 to TRBJ2-7, with D uncertain. The length of the CDR3 is 12 residues. Trimming shortened V by 4 bases and J by 2 bases, and 6 bases separated the two germline ends. Germline V gives CDR1 MNHNS, CDR2 SASEGT.

This clonotype was found a few times. The CDR3 loop reads CSARVGTSGSDTQYF. CDR3 in DNA: TGCAGTGCTAGAGTTGGGACTAGCGGATCAGATACGCAGTATTTT. The chain couples TRBV20-1 to TRBJ2-3, with 11 bases aligning to TRBD2. V shed 1 base, J shed 4 bases, and the junction held 4 bases outside the gene matches. The CDR3 spans 15 residues. The germline gives CDR1 DFQATT, CDR2 SNEGSKA (reference sequence).

This clonotype was seen only a few times. The chain links TRBV5-1 to TRBJ2-7, with D possibly TRBD1 on 6 matching bases. Germline V gives CDR1 SGHRS, CDR2 YFSETQ. V lost 4 bases, J lost 1 base, and 12 bases lay in between. The CDR3 is 14 residues long. This chain's CDR3 is CASSPGTNSYEQYF. The CDR3 coding sequence is TGCGCCAGCAGCCCCGGGACAAATTCCTACGAGCAGTACTTC. Complete variable domain (other parts from reference TRBV5-1 and TRBJ2-7): KAGVTQTPRYLIKTRGQQVTLSCSPISGHRSVSWYQQTPGQGLQFLFEYFSETQRNKGNFPGRFSGRQFSNSRSEMNVSTLELGDSALYLCASSPGTNSYEQYFGPGTRLTVT.

This clonotype was seen many times. V usage is TRBV28 and J usage is TRBJ2-7, with D maybe TRBD2 (7 bases). The V and J ends lost 4 bases and 2 bases respectively, with 15 bases between them. The CDR3 extends over 15 amino acids. CDR1 and CDR2 from the germline V gene are MDHEN and SYDVKM. The DNA for the CDR3 is TGTGCCAGCAGTTCCACGGGGGGCATAACCTACGAGCAGTACTTC. It codes for CASSSTGGITYEQYF. Full variable domain (missing parts from reference TRBV28 and TRBJ2-7): DVKVTQSSRYLVKRTGEKVFLECVQDMDHENMFWYRQDPGLGLRLIYFSYDVKMKEKGDIPEGYSVSREKKERFSLILESASTNQTSMYLCASSSTGGITYEQYFGPGTRLTVT.

The sample holds a few counts of this clonotype. The V and J genes are TRBV28 and TRBJ2-3; D may correspond to TRBD1 or TRBD2 (5 bases each). The CDR3 is 11 amino acids. The germline V gene has CDR1 MDHEN and CDR2 SYDVKM. V lost 11 bases and J 8 bases, leaving 14 bases between the germline ends. The CDR3 coding sequence is TGTGCCGCAAGGGACCTAGGTACGCAGTATTTT. Translated, it gives CAARDLGTQYF. The entire variable domain, with the rest obtained from reference TRBV28 and TRBJ2-3, is as follows: DVKVTQSSRYLVKRTGEKVFLECVQDMDHENMFWYRQDPGLGLRLIYFSYDVKMKEKGDIPEGYSVSREKKERFSLILESASTNQTSMYLCAARDLGTQYFGPGTRLTVL.

Written as DNA, the CDR3 is TGTGCCAGCAGTGGGACTGTAACCTACGAGCAGTACTTC. It specifies CASSGTVTYEQYF. This sequence joins TRBV7-2 and TRBJ2-7, with D tentatively TRBD2 (6 bases). Germline CDR1 reads SGHTA; CDR2 reads FQGNSA. V gave up 6 bases and J gave up 2 bases, with 11 bases separating them. There are 13 residues in the CDR3.

The rearrangement joins TRBV4-1 to TRBJ2-7; 7 bases align to TRBD1. The V segment lost 3 bases and the J segment 6 bases; nucleotides outside the gene matches: 8. CDR3 length equals 14 residues. Germline V gene lookup returns CDR1 MGHRA and CDR2 YSYEKL. CDR3 residues: CASSQNRGPFEQYF. DNA of the CDR3: TGCGCCAGCAGCCAGAATAGGGGGCCTTTCGAGCAGTACTTC.

The V gene is TRBV15, the J gene TRBJ1-2, with TRBD1 as a possible D gene (6 bases). The germline CDR1 and CDR2 sequences are LNHNV and YYDKDF (reference sequence). CDR3 length equals 14 residues. The ends were cut back, 0 bases at V and 8 bases at J, with 13 bases in the middle. CDR3 DNA sequence: TGTGCCACCAGCAGAGATCAGGGGCCCGGCGGCTACACCTTC. This sequence encodes CATSRDQGPGGYTF.

A word on this clonotype: This is likely a read error, given that the CDR3 carries no conserved phenylalanine or tryptophan at its end. V usage is TRBV20-1 and J usage is TRBJ2-2; possible D gene TRBD1, 5 bases. This CDR3 contains 14 residues. CDR1 and CDR2 (germline): DFQATT, SNEGSKA (reference sequence). Trimming cost V 5 bases and J 2 bases, with 12 bases left between them. The CDR3 is CSAAQGTNTGELFS. The CDR3 DNA is TGCAGTGCTGCCCAGGGAACCAACACCGGGGAGCTGTTTTCT.

This clonotype was found a few times. The rearrangement links TRBV20-1 to TRBJ2-3; a possible D gene is TRBD1 (6 bases). V was pared by 1 base and J by 8 bases, with 16 bases between. Germline loops: CDR1 DFQATT, CDR2 SNEGSKA (reference sequence). The CDR3 length is 14 residues. The CDR3 nucleotides are TGCAGTGCTAGAGGGCAGCGCGTCAGGGGTACGCAGTATTTT. Translating gives CSARGQRVRGTQYF.

The chain joins TRBV19 to TRBJ1-2; D not certain. This CDR3 comprises 13 residues. V dropped 1 base and J dropped 6 bases, with 9 bases sitting between them. Germline V gives CDR1 LNHDA, CDR2 SQIVND (reference sequence). The CDR3 reads CASSIGPVDGYTF. CDR3 nucleotide sequence: TGTGCCAGTAGTATAGGACCGGTTGATGGCTACACCTTC.

The J gene is TRBJ2-1, the V gene TRBV7-2; 12 bases fit TRBD2. V dropped 6 bases and J dropped 6; count of bases not matched to a gene: 9. Germline-derived CDR1 and CDR2 are SGHTA and FQGNSA. CDR3 length: 16 amino acids. The CDR3 nucleotides read TGTGCCAGCAGACGAACCCTAGCGGGGGGGACCAATGAGCAGTTCTTC. This translates into CASRRTLAGGTNEQFF. Supplemented by reference TRBV7-2 and TRBJ2-1, the full variable domain reads GAGVSQSPSNKVTEKGKDVELRCDPISGHTALYWYRQSLGQGLEFLIYFQGNSAPDKSGLPSDRFSAERTGGSVSTLTIQRTQQEDSAVYLCASRRTLAGGTNEQFFGPGTRLTVL.

V is TRBV12-3 or TRBV12-4 and J is TRBJ1-5, with D tentatively TRBD1 (5 bases). This CDR3 has 13 residues. V was clipped by 2 bases and J by 7 bases, with 9 bases between them. Here the CDR3 reads CASSLPTEQPQHF. In DNA form, the CDR3 reads TGTGCCAGCAGTTTACCGACAGAGCAGCCCCAGCATTTT.